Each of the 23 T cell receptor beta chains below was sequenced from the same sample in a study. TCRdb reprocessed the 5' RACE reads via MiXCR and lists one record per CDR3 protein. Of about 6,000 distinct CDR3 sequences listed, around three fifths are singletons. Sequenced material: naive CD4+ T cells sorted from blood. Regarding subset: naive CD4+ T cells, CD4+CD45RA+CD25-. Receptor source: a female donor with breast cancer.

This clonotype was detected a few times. CDR3 nucleotides: TGTGCCAGCAGGACAATCCAGGGCGGACTGAATGAAAAACTGTTTTTT. It codes for CASRTIQGGLNEKLFF. The chain recombines TRBV6-5 with TRBJ1-4, with D tentatively TRBD1 (5 bases). Between the trimmed V and J ends, which lost 6 bases and 5 bases, there was a span of 19 bases. The CDR3 contains 16 residues. Germline values: CDR1 MNHEY, CDR2 SVGAGI.

The CDR3 region is CASTFRGGDGEQFF. The CDR3 DNA is TGTGCCAGCACGTTCCGGGGGGGGGACGGTGAGCAGTTCTTC. The chain has TRBV2 and TRBJ2-1; 8 nucleotides match TRBD2. The junction had 11 bases not matched to a gene; V was cut back by 7 bases and J by 9 bases. Germline V lookup: CDR1 SNHLY, CDR2 FYNNEI. This CDR3 comprises 14 residues.

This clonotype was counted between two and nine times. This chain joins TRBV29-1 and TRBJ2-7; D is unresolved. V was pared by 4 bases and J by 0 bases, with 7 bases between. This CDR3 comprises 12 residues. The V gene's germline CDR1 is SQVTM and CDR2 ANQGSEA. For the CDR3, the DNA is TGCAGCGTTGTAGTAGGCTCCTACGAGCAGTACTTC. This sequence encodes CSVVVGSYEQYF.

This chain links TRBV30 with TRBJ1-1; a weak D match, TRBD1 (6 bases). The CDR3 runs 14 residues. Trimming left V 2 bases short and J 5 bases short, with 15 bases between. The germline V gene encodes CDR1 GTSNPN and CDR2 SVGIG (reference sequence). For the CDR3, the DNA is TGTGCCTGGAGTATTAACAGGGTCGGAACTGAAGCTTTCTTT. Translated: CAWSINRVGTEAFF.

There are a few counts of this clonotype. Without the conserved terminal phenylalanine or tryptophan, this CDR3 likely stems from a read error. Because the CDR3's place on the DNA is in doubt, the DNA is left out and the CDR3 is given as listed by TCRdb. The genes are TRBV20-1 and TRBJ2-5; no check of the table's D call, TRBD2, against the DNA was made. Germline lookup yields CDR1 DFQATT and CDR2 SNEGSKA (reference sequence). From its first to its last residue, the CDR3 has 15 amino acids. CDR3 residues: CSAELPHGLAGGPAV.

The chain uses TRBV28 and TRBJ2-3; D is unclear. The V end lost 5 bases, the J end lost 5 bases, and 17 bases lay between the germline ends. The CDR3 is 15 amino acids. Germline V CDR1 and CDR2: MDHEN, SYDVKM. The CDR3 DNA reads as TGTGCCAGCAGTCCTAATCCTAGTCCTATAGATACGCAGTATTTT. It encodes CASSPNPSPIDTQYF.

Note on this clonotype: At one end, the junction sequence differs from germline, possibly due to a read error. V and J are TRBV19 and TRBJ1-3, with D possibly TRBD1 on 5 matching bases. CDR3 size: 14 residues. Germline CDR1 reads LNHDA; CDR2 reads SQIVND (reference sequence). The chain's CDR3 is CASSIQGLGNAIYF. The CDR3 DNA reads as TGTGCCAGTAGTATCCAGGGTCTCGGAAACGCCATATATTTT.

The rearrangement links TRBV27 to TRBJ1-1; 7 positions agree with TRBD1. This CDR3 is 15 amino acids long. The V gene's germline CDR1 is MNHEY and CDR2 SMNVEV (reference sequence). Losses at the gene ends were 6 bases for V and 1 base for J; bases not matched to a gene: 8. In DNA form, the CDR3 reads TGTGCCAGCAGGCGGACAGGCGGGGGGAACACTGAAGCTTTCTTT. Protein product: CASRRTGGGNTEAFF.

The CDR3 DNA reads as TGCAGTGTGTCAAGGGGAAGTCAGCCCCAGCATTTT. Protein product: CSVSRGSQPQHF. V and J are TRBV20-1 and TRBJ1-5; tentatively, D is TRBD1 (5 bases). CDR3 length equals 12 residues. The germline V gene has CDR1 DFQATT and CDR2 SNEGSKA (reference sequence). Trimming stripped 7 bases from V and 6 bases from J, with 13 bases between.

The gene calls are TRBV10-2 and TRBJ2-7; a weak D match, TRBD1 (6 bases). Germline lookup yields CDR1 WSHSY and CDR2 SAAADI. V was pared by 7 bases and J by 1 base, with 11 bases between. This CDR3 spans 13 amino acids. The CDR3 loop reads CASNSGESYEQYF. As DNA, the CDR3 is TGCGCCAGCAATTCAGGGGAATCCTACGAGCAGTACTTC.

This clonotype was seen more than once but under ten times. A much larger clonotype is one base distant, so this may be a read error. The CDR3 region has the DNA TGTGCCAACAGTCCGGGACTAGCAAGCTACGAGCAGTACTTC. Translating it yields CANSPGLASYEQYF. V and J are TRBV7-9 and TRBJ2-7; TRBD2 matches at 9 bases. The CDR3 consists of 14 residues. Per germline, CDR1 SEHNR and CDR2 FQNEAQ (reference sequence). Trimming took 10 bases from V and 3 from J; bases not matched to a gene: 10.

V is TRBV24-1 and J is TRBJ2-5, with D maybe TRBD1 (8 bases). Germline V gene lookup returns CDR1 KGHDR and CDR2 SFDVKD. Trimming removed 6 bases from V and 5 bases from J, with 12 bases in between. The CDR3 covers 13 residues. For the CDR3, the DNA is TGTGCCACCAGTAACAGGGGGGGGGAGACCCAGTACTTC. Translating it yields CATSNRGGETQYF.

The CDR3 here is CASSEGRTDTQYF. CDR3 nucleotides: TGTGCCAGCAGTGAAGGACGCACAGATACGCAGTATTTT. The chain carries TRBV6-1 and TRBJ2-3; D remains ambiguous. Germline loops: CDR1 MNHNS, CDR2 SASEGT. This CDR3 has 13 residues. V was cut by 1 base and J by 1 base, with 3 bases left in between.

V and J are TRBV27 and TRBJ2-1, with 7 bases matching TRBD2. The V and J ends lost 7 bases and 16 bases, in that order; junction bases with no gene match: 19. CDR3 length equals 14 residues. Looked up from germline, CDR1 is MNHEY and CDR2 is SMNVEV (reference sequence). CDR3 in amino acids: CASIRLVDRERGFF. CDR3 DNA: TGTGCCAGCATCCGGTTAGTGGACCGGGAGCGGGGATTCTTC.

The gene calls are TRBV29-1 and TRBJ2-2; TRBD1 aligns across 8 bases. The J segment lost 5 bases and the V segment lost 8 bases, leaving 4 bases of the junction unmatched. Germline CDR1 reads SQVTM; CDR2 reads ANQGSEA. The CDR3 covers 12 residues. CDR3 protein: CSTDRGTGELFF. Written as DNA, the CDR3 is TGCAGCACCGACAGGGGTACCGGGGAGCTGTTTTTT.

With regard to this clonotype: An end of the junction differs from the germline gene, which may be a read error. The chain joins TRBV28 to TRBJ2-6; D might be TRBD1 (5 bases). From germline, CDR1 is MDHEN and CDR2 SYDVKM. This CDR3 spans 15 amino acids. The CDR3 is CVSSLQDPRSNVLTF. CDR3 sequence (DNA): TGTGTCAGCAGTTTACAGGACCCGCGGTCCAACGTCCTGACTTTC.

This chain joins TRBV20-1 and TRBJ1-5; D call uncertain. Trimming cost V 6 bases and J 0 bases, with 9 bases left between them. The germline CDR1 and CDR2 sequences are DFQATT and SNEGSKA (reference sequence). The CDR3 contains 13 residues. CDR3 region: CSAAQHSNQPQHF. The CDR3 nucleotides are TGCAGTGCCGCACAACATAGCAATCAGCCCCAGCATTTT.

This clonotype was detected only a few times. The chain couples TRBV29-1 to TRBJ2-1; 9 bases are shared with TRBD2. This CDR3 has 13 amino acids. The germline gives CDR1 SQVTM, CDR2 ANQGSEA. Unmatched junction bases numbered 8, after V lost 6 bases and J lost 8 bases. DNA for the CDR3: TGCAGCGTGGACCGCGGGGGGGAGGATGAGCAGTTCTTC. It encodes CSVDRGGEDEQFF.

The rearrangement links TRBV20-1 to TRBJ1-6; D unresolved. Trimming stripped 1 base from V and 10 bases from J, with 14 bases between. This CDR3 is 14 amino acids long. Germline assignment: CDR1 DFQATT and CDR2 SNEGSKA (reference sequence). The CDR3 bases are TGCAGTGCTAGAGTTTCGGCCGCGGGATCACCCCTCCACTTT. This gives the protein CSARVSAAGSPLHF.

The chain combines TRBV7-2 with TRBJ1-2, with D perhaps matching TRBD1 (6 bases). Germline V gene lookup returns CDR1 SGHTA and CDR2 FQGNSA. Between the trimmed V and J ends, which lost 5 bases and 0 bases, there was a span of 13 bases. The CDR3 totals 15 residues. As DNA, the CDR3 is TGTGCCAGCAGCGTATACAGGGCCACTAACTATGGCTACACCTTC. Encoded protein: CASSVYRATNYGYTF.

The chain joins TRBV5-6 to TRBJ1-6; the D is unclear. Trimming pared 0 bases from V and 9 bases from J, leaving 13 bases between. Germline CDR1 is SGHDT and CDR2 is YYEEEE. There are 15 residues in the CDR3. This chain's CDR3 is CASSLALSGASPLHF. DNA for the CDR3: TGTGCCAGCAGCTTGGCCCTTTCCGGTGCTTCACCCCTCCACTTT.

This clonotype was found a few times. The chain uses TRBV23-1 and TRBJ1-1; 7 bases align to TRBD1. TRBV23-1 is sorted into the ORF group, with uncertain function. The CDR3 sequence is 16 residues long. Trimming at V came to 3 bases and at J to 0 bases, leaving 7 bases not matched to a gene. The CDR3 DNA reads TGCGCCAGCAGTCACGGGGGGGGACAGATGAACACTGAAGCTTTCTTT. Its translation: CASSHGGGQMNTEAFF.

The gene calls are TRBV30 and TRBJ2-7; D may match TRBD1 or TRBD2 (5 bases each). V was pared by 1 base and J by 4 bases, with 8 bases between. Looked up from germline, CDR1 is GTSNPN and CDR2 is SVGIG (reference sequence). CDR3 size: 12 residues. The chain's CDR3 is CAWSGDGYEQYF. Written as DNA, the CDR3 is TGTGCCTGGAGTGGGGACGGATACGAGCAGTACTTC.